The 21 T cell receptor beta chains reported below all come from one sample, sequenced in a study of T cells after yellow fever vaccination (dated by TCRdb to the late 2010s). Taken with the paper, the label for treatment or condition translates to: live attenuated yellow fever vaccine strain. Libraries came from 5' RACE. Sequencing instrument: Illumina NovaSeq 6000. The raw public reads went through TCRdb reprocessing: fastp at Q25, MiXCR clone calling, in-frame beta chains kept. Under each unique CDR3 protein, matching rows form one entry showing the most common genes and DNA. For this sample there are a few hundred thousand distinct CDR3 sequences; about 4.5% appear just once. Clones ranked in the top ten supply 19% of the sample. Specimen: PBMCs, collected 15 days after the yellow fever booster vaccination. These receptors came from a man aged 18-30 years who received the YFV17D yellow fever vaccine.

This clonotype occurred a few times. As DNA, the CDR3 is TGCGCCAGCAGCCAAGGTTTAGGGGGGGAGTCCAGGTACCAAGAGACCCAGTACTTC. It specifies CASSQGLGGESRYQETQYF. The J gene is TRBJ2-5, the V gene TRBV4-3; perhaps TRBD2 as D (7 bases). The CDR3 runs 19 residues. The germline V gene has CDR1 LGHNA and CDR2 YSLEER. V was shortened by 1 base and J by 0 bases, with 21 bases between the two germline ends.

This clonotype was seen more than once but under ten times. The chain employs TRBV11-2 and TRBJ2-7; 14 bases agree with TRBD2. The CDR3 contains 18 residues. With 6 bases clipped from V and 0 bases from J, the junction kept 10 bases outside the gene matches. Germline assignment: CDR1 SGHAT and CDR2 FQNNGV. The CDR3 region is CASRFGLAGGYDSYEQYF. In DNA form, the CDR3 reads TGTGCCAGCAGATTCGGACTAGCGGGGGGTTACGACTCCTACGAGCAGTACTTC. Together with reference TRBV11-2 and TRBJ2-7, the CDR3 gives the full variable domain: EAGVAQSPRYKIIEKRQSVAFWCNPISGHATLYWYQQILGQGPKLLIQFQNNGVVDDSQLPKDRFSAERLKGVDSTLKIQPAKLEDSAVYLCASRFGLAGGYDSYEQYFGPGTRLTVT.

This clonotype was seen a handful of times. The CDR3 loop is CASSARDRARTGANVLTF. CDR3 DNA: TGTGCCAGCAGCGCCCGGGACAGGGCTCGGACTGGGGCCAACGTCCTGACTTTC. The V gene is TRBV5-5, the J gene TRBJ2-6; 9 nucleotides line up with TRBD1. V was pared by 4 bases and J by 2 bases, with 10 bases of the junction left unmatched. The CDR3 spans 18 residues. Germline CDR1 SGHKS, CDR2 YYEKEE (reference sequence).

CDR3 in amino acids: CASSDTGLGSPLHF. The CDR3 DNA reads TGTGCCAGCTCCGACACAGGATTAGGGTCACCCCTCCACTTT. This chain uses TRBV18 with TRBJ1-6; D is possibly TRBD1 (5 bases). The CDR3 extends over 14 amino acids. Germline CDR1 and CDR2: KGHSH and LQKENI. Trimming stripped 6 bases from V and 10 bases from J, with 16 bases between.

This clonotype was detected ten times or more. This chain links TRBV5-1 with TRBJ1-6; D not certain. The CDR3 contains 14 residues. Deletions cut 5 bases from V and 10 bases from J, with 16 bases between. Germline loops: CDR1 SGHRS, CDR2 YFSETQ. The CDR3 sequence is CASSVGKTGSPLHF. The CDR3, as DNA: TGCGCCAGCAGTGTTGGAAAAACGGGGTCACCCCTCCACTTT.

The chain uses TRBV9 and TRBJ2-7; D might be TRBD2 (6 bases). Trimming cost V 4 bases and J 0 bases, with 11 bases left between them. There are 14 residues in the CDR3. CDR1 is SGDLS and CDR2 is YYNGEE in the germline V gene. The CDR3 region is CASSPRGSSYEQYF. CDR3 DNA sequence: TGTGCCAGCAGCCCCCGGGGGAGCTCCTACGAGCAGTACTTC.

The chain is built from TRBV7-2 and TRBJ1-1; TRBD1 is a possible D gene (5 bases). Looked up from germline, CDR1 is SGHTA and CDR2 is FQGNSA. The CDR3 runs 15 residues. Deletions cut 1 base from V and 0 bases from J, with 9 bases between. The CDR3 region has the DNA TGTGCCAGCAGCTTAGGTGACAGATTGAACACTGAAGCTTTCTTT. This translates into CASSLGDRLNTEAFF.

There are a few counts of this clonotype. DNA of the CDR3: TGTGCCAGCAGTTATAAGGGGGCAGACACTGAAGCTTTCTTT. Translated: CASSYKGADTEAFF. The chain joins TRBV6-2 or TRBV6-3 to TRBJ1-1; TRBD1 aligns across 7 bases. The CDR3 is made up of 14 amino acids. Losses at the gene ends were 3 bases for V and 3 bases for J; bases not matched to a gene: 4. Germline loops: CDR1 MNHEY, CDR2 SVGEGT.

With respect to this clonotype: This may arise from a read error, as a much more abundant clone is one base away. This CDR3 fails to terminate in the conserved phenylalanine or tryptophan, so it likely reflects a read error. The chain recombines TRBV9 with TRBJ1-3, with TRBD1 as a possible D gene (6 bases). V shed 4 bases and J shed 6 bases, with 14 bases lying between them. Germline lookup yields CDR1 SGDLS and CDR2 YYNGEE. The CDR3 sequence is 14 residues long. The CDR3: CASSPTGRENTIYV. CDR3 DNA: TGTGCCAGCAGCCCCACAGGGAGGGAAAACACCATATATGTT.

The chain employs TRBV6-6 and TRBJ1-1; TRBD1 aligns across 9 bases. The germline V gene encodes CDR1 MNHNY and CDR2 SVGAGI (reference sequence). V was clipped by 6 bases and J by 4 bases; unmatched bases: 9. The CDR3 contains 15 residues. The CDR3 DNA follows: TGTGCCAGCAGGGAGGACAGGGGTCGTATCACTGAAGCTTTCTTT. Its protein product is CASREDRGRITEAFF.

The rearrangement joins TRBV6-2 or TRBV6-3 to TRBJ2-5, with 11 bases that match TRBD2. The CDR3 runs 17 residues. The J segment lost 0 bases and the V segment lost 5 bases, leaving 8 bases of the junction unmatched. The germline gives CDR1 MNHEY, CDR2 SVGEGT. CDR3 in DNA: TGTGCCAGCAGTCAACACCTAGCGGGGGGCGACCAAGAGACCCAGTACTTC. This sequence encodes CASSQHLAGGDQETQYF.

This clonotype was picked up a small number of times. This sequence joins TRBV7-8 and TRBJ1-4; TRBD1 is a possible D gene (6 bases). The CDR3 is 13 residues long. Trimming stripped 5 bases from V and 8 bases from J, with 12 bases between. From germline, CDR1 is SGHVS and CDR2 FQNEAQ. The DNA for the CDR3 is TGTGCCAGCAGCCCCCTTCAGGGGGAAAAACTGTTTTTT. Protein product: CASSPLQGEKLFF.

The CDR3 region is CSATGLAGDNEQFF. The CDR3 region has the DNA TGCAGTGCCACGGGACTAGCGGGGGATAATGAGCAGTTCTTC. The rearrangement uses TRBV20-1 and TRBJ2-1, with 14 positions matching TRBD2. Germline-derived CDR1 and CDR2 are DFQATT and SNEGSKA (reference sequence). This CDR3 is built from 14 residues. J was trimmed by 7 bases and V by 6 bases; bases with no gene match: 5.

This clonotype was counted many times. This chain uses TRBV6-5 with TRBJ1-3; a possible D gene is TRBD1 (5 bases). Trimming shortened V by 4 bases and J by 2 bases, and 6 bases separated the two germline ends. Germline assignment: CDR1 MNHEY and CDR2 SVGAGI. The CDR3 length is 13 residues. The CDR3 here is CASSSGPGNTIYF. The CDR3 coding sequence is TGTGCCAGCAGTTCGGGACCTGGAAACACCATATATTTT.

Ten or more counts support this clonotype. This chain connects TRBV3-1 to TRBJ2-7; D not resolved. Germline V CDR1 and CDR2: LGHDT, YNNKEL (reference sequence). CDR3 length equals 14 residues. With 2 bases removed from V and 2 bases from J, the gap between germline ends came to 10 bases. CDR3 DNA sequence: TGTGCCAGCAGCCAACATCCGGGTCCCTACGAGCAGTACTTC. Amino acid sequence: CASSQHPGPYEQYF.

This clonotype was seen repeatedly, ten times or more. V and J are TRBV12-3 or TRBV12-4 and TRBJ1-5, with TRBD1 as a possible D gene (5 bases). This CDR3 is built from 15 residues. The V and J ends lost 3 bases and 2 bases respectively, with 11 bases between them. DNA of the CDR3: TGTGCCAGCAGTTTGGGCAGGGTTGGCAATCAGCCCCAGCATTTT. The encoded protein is CASSLGRVGNQPQHF.

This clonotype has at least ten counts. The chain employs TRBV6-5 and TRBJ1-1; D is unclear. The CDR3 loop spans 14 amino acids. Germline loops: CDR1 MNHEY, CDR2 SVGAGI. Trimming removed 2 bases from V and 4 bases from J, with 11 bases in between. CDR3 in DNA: TGTGCCAGCAGTTACGAGGCGGGTCGCACTGAAGCTTTCTTT. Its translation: CASSYEAGRTEAFF.

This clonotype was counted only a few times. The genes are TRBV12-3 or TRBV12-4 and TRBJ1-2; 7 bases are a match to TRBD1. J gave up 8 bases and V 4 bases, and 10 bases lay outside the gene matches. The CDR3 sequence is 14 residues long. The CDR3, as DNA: TGTGCCAGCAGTTCACGGGCAGGGGGGAGCGGCTACACCTTC. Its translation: CASSSRAGGSGYTF.

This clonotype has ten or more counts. The CDR3 DNA sequence: TGTGCCAGCAGCTTTCGAACGAGCTCCTACAATGAGCAGTTCTTC. Amino acids: CASSFRTSSYNEQFF. The gene calls are TRBV7-8 and TRBJ2-1; no clear D. CDR3 length equals 15 residues. V lost 3 bases and J 0 bases, leaving 9 bases between the germline ends. In germline, CDR1 is SGHVS, CDR2 FQNEAQ.

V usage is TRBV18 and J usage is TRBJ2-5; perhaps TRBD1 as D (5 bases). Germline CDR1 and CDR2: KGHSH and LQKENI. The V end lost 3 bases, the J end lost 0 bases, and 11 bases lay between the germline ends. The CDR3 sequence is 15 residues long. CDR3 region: CASSPETVYQETQYF. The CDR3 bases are TGTGCCAGCTCACCCGAGACAGTTTACCAAGAGACCCAGTACTTC.

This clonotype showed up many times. The CDR3 reads CSARDRGEQYV. In DNA, the CDR3 is TGCAGTGCCCGAGACAGGGGCGAGCAGTACGTC. The V call is TRBV20-1, the J call TRBJ2-7; 8 bases fit TRBD1. The V gene's germline CDR1 is DFQATT and CDR2 SNEGSKA (reference sequence). V gave up 6 bases and J gave up 6 bases; unmatched junction bases: 4. The CDR3 extends over 11 amino acids.